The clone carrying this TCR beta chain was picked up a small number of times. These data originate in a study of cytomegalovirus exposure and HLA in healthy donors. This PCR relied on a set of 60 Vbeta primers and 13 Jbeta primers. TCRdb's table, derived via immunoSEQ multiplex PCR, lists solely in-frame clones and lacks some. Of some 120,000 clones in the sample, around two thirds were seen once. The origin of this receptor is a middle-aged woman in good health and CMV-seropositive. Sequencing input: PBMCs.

CDR3 amino acids: CASSLNLAGVTGELFF. The DNA for the CDR3 is TGTGCCAGCAGCTTAAATCTAGCGGGAGTAACCGGGGAGCTGTTTTTT. This chain links TRBV7-8 with TRBJ2-2, with TRBD2 matching over 10 bases. The V gene's germline CDR1 is SGHVS and CDR2 FQNEAQ. Germline trimming cut 2 bases from V and 5 bases from J; bases unmatched to any gene: 5. The CDR3 spans 16 residues.